The 21 T cell receptor beta chains below all came from one sample that was sequenced in a study of response to subunit inactivated influenza vaccine. TCRdb passed the RT-PCR reads through MiXCR, listing each CDR3 protein once. The table includes 530,000 or so distinct CDR3 sequences, approximately 10% detected once. Sequencing was performed on PBMCs from blood, taken on the day of vaccination. These receptor sequences come from a man in his fifties who received an inactivated influenza vaccine.

This clonotype was observed a handful of times. The gene calls are TRBV5-1 and TRBJ1-6; tentatively, D is TRBD1 (5 bases). CDR1 is SGHRS, CDR2 YFSETQ, per germline. The CDR3 spans 15 residues. With 0 bases removed from V and 10 bases from J, the gap between germline ends came to 14 bases. The CDR3 sequence is CASSLEVETASPLHF. In DNA, the CDR3 is TGCGCCAGCAGCTTGGAGGTTGAGACAGCGTCACCCCTCCACTTT.

This clonotype was recorded only once. J is TRBJ1-6 and V is TRBV4-3; tentatively, D is TRBD1 (5 bases). Germline CDR1 reads LGHNA; CDR2 reads YSLEER. The V and J ends lost 3 bases and 10 bases respectively, with 13 bases between them. CDR3 size: 14 residues. DNA for the CDR3: TGCGCCAGCAGCCACCAGGGTGCGAGGTCACCCCTCCACTTT. This translates into CASSHQGARSPLHF.

J is TRBJ2-3 and V is TRBV4-2; 9 positions match TRBD2. Germline loops: CDR1 LGHNA, CDR2 YNFKEQ. The CDR3 loop spans 18 amino acids. Germline trimming cut 0 bases from V and 4 bases from J; bases unmatched to any gene: 11. DNA for the CDR3: TGTGCCAGCAGCCAAGAGGTTTCTAGCGGGATCTTCCCAGATACGCAGTATTTT. It yields the protein CASSQEVSSGIFPDTQYF.

A few counts support this clonotype. This chain joins TRBV6-5 and TRBJ2-7; D is perhaps TRBD2 (6 bases). Germline-derived CDR1 and CDR2 are MNHEY and SVGAGI. The CDR3 runs to 14 residues. V lost 0 bases to trimming and J lost 5 bases, with 11 bases between them. The CDR3 region has the DNA TGTGCCAGCAGTTACTCGGGAGGTTCGGACGAGCAGTACTTC. Its translation: CASSYSGGSDEQYF.

The CDR3 is CASSNHYEQYF. DNA of the CDR3: TGTGCCAGCAGCAACCACTACGAGCAGTACTTC. The chain is built from TRBV7-9 and TRBJ2-7; D is ambiguous. V was shortened by 5 bases and J by 3 bases, with 5 bases between the two germline ends. The CDR3 runs 11 residues. The V gene's germline CDR1 is SEHNR and CDR2 FQNEAQ (reference sequence).

This clonotype has just a few counts. Germline is not matched at one junction end, which may reflect a read error. The chain combines TRBV20-1 with TRBJ1-1; D is possibly TRBD1 (6 bases). Germline-derived CDR1 and CDR2 are DFQATT and SNEGSKA (reference sequence). The CDR3 runs to 13 residues. CDR3 DNA sequence: TGCAGTGCTCCGCTTGACAGGAACGCTGAAGCTTTCTTT. This codes for CSAPLDRNAEAFF.

This clonotype was found a few times. V is TRBV28 and J is TRBJ1-5; D ambiguous. This CDR3 contains 12 residues. V lost 9 bases to trimming and J lost 3 bases, with 9 bases between them. Per germline, CDR1 MDHEN and CDR2 SYDVKM. CDR3 sequence: CASGRFNQPQHF. The CDR3 DNA reads TGTGCCAGTGGGCGGTTCAATCAGCCCCAGCATTTT.

This clonotype was detected a few times. The V gene is TRBV20-1, the J gene TRBJ2-1; 8 nucleotides match TRBD1. This CDR3 is 14 amino acids long. Germline-derived CDR1 and CDR2 are DFQATT and SNEGSKA (reference sequence). The V and J ends lost 3 bases and 2 bases, in that order; junction bases with no gene match: 3. In DNA, the CDR3 is TGCAGTGCTAGGGACAGGGCGACCTACAATGAGCAGTTCTTC. Protein product: CSARDRATYNEQFF.

The rearrangement links TRBV15 to TRBJ2-1; TRBD2 agrees at 8 bases. With V trimmed by 2 bases and J by 0 bases, 3 bases remained unmatched. CDR1 is LNHNV and CDR2 is YYDKDF in the germline V gene (reference sequence). This CDR3 spans 16 amino acids. The CDR3 DNA follows: TGTGCCACCAGCAGACAACTAGCGGACTCCTACAATGAGCAGTTCTTC. The encoded protein is CATSRQLADSYNEQFF. Full variable domain (rest looked up from reference TRBV15 and TRBJ2-1): DAMVIQNPRYQVTQFGKPVTLSCSQTLNHNVMYWYQQKSSQAPKLLFHYYDKDFNNEADTPDNFQSRRPNTSFCFLDIRSPGLGDTAMYLCATSRQLADSYNEQFFGPGTRLTVL.

This clonotype appeared a few times. J is TRBJ2-1 and V is TRBV7-3; perhaps TRBD2 as D (6 bases). CDR1 is SGHTA, CDR2 FQGTGA, per germline. This CDR3 has 17 residues. V was clipped by 4 bases and J by 0 bases, with 16 bases between them. DNA for the CDR3: TGTGCCAGCAGCTCTCATGGGACTCGGAGCTCCTACAATGAGCAGTTCTTC. This translates into CASSSHGTRSSYNEQFF.

This clonotype was seen ten or more times. The J gene is TRBJ2-1, the V gene TRBV2, with D perhaps matching TRBD2 (6 bases). This CDR3 contains 14 residues. The germline V and J ends were trimmed by 10 bases and 3 bases, with 16 bases remaining between them. CDR1 is SNHLY, CDR2 FYNNEI, per germline. The CDR3 sequence is CATVPSEHYNEQFF. The CDR3 DNA is TGTGCCACCGTACCTAGCGAACACTACAATGAGCAGTTCTTC.

This clonotype was recorded a few times. The V gene is TRBV4-3, the J gene TRBJ2-4; 11 bases align to TRBD1. The CDR3 has 15 amino acids. With 5 bases clipped from V and 6 bases from J, the junction kept 6 bases outside the gene matches. CDR1 is LGHNA and CDR2 is YSLEER in the germline V gene. CDR3 bases: TGCGCCAGCAGCTTGGGACAGGGGGGTCTAAACATTCAGTACTTC. It codes for CASSLGQGGLNIQYF.

The genes are TRBV5-1 and TRBJ2-7; 7 bases agree with TRBD1. With 3 bases clipped from V and 6 bases from J, the junction kept 9 bases outside the gene matches. CDR3 length: 14 residues. Per germline, CDR1 SGHRS and CDR2 YFSETQ. In DNA form, the CDR3 reads TGCGCCAGCAGCTCAGAAGTCACAGGGGTCGAGCAGTACTTC. Residues: CASSSEVTGVEQYF.

This chain connects TRBV4-3 to TRBJ1-1; D possibly corresponds to TRBD1 (6 bases). The CDR3 spans 15 residues. The V and J ends lost 0 bases and 6 bases respectively, with 14 bases between them. The V gene's germline CDR1 is LGHNA and CDR2 YSLEER. The CDR3 loop reads CASSQDGGGASEAFF. The CDR3 nucleotides are TGCGCCAGCAGCCAAGACGGCGGGGGCGCCTCTGAAGCTTTCTTT.

This clonotype has more than one count but fewer than ten. This rearrangement joins TRBV6-5 to TRBJ2-1; 11 bases are shared with TRBD2. Germline V gene lookup returns CDR1 MNHEY and CDR2 SVGAGI. This CDR3 has 16 amino acids. V shed 4 bases and J 4 bases; nucleotides not matched to a gene: 6. The CDR3 nucleotides read TGTGCCAGCAGTTTTGCCGGGACTAGCGGATACAATGAGCAGTTCTTC. Translated, it gives CASSFAGTSGYNEQFF.

This clonotype was picked up a small number of times. The chain combines TRBV10-3 with TRBJ2-1; D possibly corresponds to TRBD1 (6 bases). The CDR3 sequence is 16 residues long. Trimming pared 10 bases from V and 6 bases from J, leaving 25 bases between. The germline V gene encodes CDR1 ENHRY and CDR2 SYGVKD. The CDR3 region is CASNRELVEWRNEQFF. DNA of the CDR3: TGTGCCAGCAACAGGGAACTGGTGGAGTGGCGCAATGAGCAGTTCTTC.

This clonotype was found a few times. The chain employs TRBV10-3 and TRBJ1-1; D remains ambiguous. Germline V lookup: CDR1 ENHRY, CDR2 SYGVKD. V was shortened by 7 bases and J by 1 base, with 4 bases between the two germline ends. CDR3 length: 11 residues. The CDR3 sequence: CAITQNTEAFF. CDR3 sequence (DNA): TGTGCCATCACGCAGAACACTGAAGCTTTCTTT.

The gene calls are TRBV18 and TRBJ2-4; possible D gene TRBD2, 5 bases. CDR1 is KGHSH and CDR2 is LQKENI in the germline V gene. The ends were cut back, 3 bases at V and 4 bases at J, with 10 bases in the middle. The CDR3 is made up of 14 amino acids. CDR3 DNA: TGTGCCAGCTCACCCCGATCGGGAAAAAACATTCAGTACTTC. As protein: CASSPRSGKNIQYF.

In its sample, this clonotype was seen many times. The chain is built from TRBV11-2 and TRBJ2-3, with 13 positions matching TRBD2. The CDR3 length is 18 residues. The J segment lost 4 bases and the V segment lost 5 bases, leaving 12 bases of the junction unmatched. Germline CDR1 is SGHAT and CDR2 is FQNNGV. CDR3 protein: CASSPTLTSGGAPDTQYF. CDR3 bases: TGTGCCAGCAGCCCTACCCTAACTAGCGGGGGGGCCCCAGATACGCAGTATTTT.

This clonotype was counted between two and nine times. The chain links TRBV6-2 or TRBV6-3 to TRBJ2-5; 13 bases agree with TRBD2. CDR1 and CDR2 (germline): MNHEY, SVGEGT. This CDR3 contains 19 residues. The trim removed 6 bases at V and 3 bases at J, leaving 16 bases unmatched. This chain's CDR3 is CASSRLVTSGRAVEETQYF. CDR3 sequence (DNA): TGTGCCAGCAGCCGCCTTGTAACTAGCGGGAGGGCCGTGGAAGAGACCCAGTACTTC.

Many counts were recorded for this clonotype. This chain joins TRBV5-4 and TRBJ1-1, with D possibly TRBD1 on 5 matching bases. From germline, CDR1 is SGHNT and CDR2 YYREEE (reference sequence). The V gene lost 1 base and the J gene lost 3 bases, with 13 bases spanning the gap. This CDR3 spans 15 amino acids. Written as DNA, the CDR3 is TGTGCCAGCAGCTTGAGCGCAGGGTGGGACACTGAAGCTTTCTTT. Translation gives CASSLSAGWDTEAFF.